This T cell receptor (beta chain) was sequenced in a study of shared clonotypes between healthy human individuals. General observations from the study: Across four donors, naive CD4 shared around 5.1%, naive CD8 over 3%, memory CD4 over 2%, memory CD8 under 0.5%. Generally, estimated richness proved larger in naive subsets than it did in memory subsets.

As to this clone: Its specificity is not known.

Profiled with immunoSEQ multiplex PCR; TCRdb holds only in-frame clones, not every one. The table includes about 2,200,000 clones, just over 90% detected once. Naivety among CD8 cells was defined by CD45RO negativity and positive CCR7 selection, thereby excluding terminally differentiated effector memory CD45RA+ cells. The CDR3 covers 14 residues. CDR1 GTSNPN and CDR2 SVGIG come from the germline V gene (reference sequence). The V end lost 2 bases, the J end lost 1 base, and 11 bases lay between the germline ends. The chain joins TRBV30 to TRBJ1-1; D not resolved. Sequencing was done on a sample of naive CD8+ T cells from PBMCs. The sequence derives from a man aged 18 to 29 in good health. Some clones in this sample may be carry-over from other donors' samples. The CDR3 loop reads CAWSSTPANTEAFF. The CDR3 bases are TGTGCCTGGAGTTCGACACCAGCGAACACTGAAGCTTTCTTT. The full variable domain, with the rest looked up from reference TRBV30 and TRBJ1-1, is SQTIHQWPATLVQPVGSPLSLECTVEGTSNPNLYWYRQAAGRGLQLLFYSVGIGQISSEVPQNLSASRPQDRQFILSSKKLLLSDSGFYLCAWSSTPANTEAFFGQGTRLTVV.